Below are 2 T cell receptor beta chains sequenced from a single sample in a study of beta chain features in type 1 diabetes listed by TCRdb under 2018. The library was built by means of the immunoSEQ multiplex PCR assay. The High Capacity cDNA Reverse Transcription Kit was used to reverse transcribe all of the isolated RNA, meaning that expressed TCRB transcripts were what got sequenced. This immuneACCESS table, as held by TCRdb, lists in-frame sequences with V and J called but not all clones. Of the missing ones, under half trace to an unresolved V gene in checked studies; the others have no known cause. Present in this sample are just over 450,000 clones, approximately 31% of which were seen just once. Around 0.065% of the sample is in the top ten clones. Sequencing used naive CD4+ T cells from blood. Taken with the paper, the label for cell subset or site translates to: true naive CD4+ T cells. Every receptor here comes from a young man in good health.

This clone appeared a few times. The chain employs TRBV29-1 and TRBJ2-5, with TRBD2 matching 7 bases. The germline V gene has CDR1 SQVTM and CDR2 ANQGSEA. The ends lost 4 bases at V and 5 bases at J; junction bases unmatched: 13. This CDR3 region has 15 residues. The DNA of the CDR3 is TGCAGCGTTGCGGGGATGAGGGCCGGGAGGGAGACCCAGTACTTC. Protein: CSVAGMRAGRETQYF.

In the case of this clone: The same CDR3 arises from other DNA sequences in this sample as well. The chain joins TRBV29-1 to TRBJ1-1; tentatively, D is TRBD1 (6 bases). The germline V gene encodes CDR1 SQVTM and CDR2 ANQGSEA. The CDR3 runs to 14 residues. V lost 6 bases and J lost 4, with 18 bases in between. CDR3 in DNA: TGCAGCGTGCGGACAGCCGCCGGTGGCACTGAAGCTTTCTTT. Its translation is CSVRTAAGGTEAFF.